A single sample is the source of the 27 T cell receptor beta chains below, sequenced in a study of T-cell reconstitution after alpha-beta-depleted transplantation in children. Unique molecular identifiers were incorporated into the prepared TCRbeta library. Via MiXCR, TCRdb re-called the PCR reads, giving one row per CDR3 protein. The table lists some 220,000 distinct CDR3 sequences, about a tenth of them singletons. The material sequenced was PBMCs, taken before TCRalphabeta/CD19-depleted stem cell transplant. The receptors come from a child younger than two with acute myeloid leukemia, due to receive a stem cell transplant.

This clonotype was detected a few times. V and J are TRBV5-5 and TRBJ2-2, with 12 nucleotides matching TRBD2. The CDR3 length is 16 residues. The J segment lost 4 bases and the V segment lost 0 bases, leaving 1 base of the junction unmatched. Germline CDR1 is SGHKS and CDR2 is YYEKEE (reference sequence). The CDR3 reads CASSLGLAGATGELFF. CDR3 in DNA: TGTGCCAGCAGCTTGGGACTAGCGGGGGCCACCGGGGAGCTGTTTTTT.

The table lists this clonotype with many counts. The genes are TRBV20-1 and TRBJ1-2; D unresolved. Germline CDR1 reads DFQATT; CDR2 reads SNEGSKA (reference sequence). Between the trimmed V and J ends, which lost 6 bases and 5 bases, there was a span of 16 bases. This CDR3 region has 13 residues. The CDR3 DNA is TGCAGTGCCCAGGCTAGGGTTTTGTATGGCTACACCTTC. As protein: CSAQARVLYGYTF.

This clonotype was seen at least ten times. V and J are TRBV12-3 or TRBV12-4 and TRBJ2-3, with D tentatively TRBD2 (6 bases). The CDR3 has 15 amino acids. V lost 3 bases, J lost 3 bases, and 13 bases lay in between. CDR3 bases: TGTGCCAGCAGTTTCGGGGGAGGACCGACAGATACGCAGTATTTT. Protein: CASSFGGGPTDTQYF.

The table lists this clonotype with many counts. This rearrangement joins TRBV20-1 to TRBJ2-1; 11 positions agree with TRBD2. There are 15 residues in the CDR3. Losses at the gene ends were 7 bases for V and 4 bases for J; bases not matched to a gene: 9. From germline, CDR1 is DFQATT and CDR2 SNEGSKA (reference sequence). Here the CDR3 DNA reads TGCAGTGTGGTGTGGACTAGCGGGTCGTACAATGAGCAGTTCTTC. It translates to CSVVWTSGSYNEQFF.

This clonotype was observed at least ten times. This chain joins TRBV7-9 and TRBJ1-1, with D possibly matching TRBD1 (5 bases). The CDR3 length is 13 residues. Germline CDR1 reads SEHNR; CDR2 reads FQNEAQ (reference sequence). Trimming shortened V by 5 bases and J by 5 bases, and 12 bases separated the two germline ends. CDR3 sequence reads: CASSPRQFTEAFF. The CDR3 region has the DNA TGTGCCAGCAGCCCAAGACAGTTTACTGAAGCTTTCTTT.

This clonotype was observed at least ten times. V is TRBV6-2 or TRBV6-3 and J is TRBJ2-1, with D tentatively TRBD2 (6 bases). The germline V gene has CDR1 MNHEY and CDR2 SVGEGT. Trimming took off 4 bases at V and 11 bases at J, with 21 bases between the two ends. This CDR3 contains 15 residues. The CDR3 sequence: CASSLGGGSSDQQFF. The DNA for the CDR3 is TGTGCCAGCAGTTTGGGAGGAGGGTCCTCAGATCAGCAGTTCTTC.

The CDR3 DNA sequence: TGCAGCGTGGGACACCTAAGGGAAAAACTGTTTTTT. Its protein is CSVGHLREKLFF. The V call is TRBV29-1, the J call TRBJ1-4, with a weak D call TRBD1 (6 bases). Trimming removed 6 bases at V and 8 bases at J, with 13 bases between. This CDR3 contains 12 residues. CDR1 and CDR2 from the germline V gene are SQVTM and ANQGSEA.

A few counts support this clonotype. A much larger clone differs by one base, so this may be a read error. The chain carries TRBV24-1 and TRBJ2-1; 10 bases agree with TRBD2. This CDR3 has 13 amino acids. Germline V gene sequence: CDR1 KGHDR, CDR2 SFDVKD. The CDR3 coding sequence is TGTGCCACCGAGCGGGAGGGCACCAATGGGCAGTTCTTC. Translation gives CATEREGTNGQFF.

This clonotype has at least ten counts. V usage is TRBV6-4 and J usage is TRBJ2-2; 8 nucleotides align to TRBD1. The CDR3 covers 12 residues. Germline-derived CDR1 and CDR2 are MRHNA and SNTAGT. V trimming: 6 bases; J trimming: 7 bases; junction bases outside the gene matches: 1. The DNA of the CDR3 is TGTGCCAGCAGACAGGGGGACGGGGAGCTGTTTTTT. The encoded protein is CASRQGDGELFF.

This clonotype was counted ten times or more. V usage is TRBV9 and J usage is TRBJ2-3; D is tentatively TRBD1 or TRBD2 (6 bases each). CDR3 length: 15 residues. Germline V lookup: CDR1 SGDLS, CDR2 YYNGEE. With 0 bases removed from V and 2 bases from J, the gap between germline ends came to 10 bases. CDR3 amino acids: CASSVVGGSTDTQYF. Written as DNA, the CDR3 is TGTGCCAGCAGCGTAGTCGGGGGCTCCACAGATACGCAGTATTTT. Drawing the rest from reference TRBV9 and TRBJ2-3, the complete variable domain is DSGVTQTPKHLITATGQRVTLRCSPRSGDLSVYWYQQSLDQGLQFLIQYYNGEERAKGNILERFSAQQFPDLHSELNLSSLELGDSALYFCASSVVGGSTDTQYFGPGTRLTVL.

This clonotype was detected ten times or more. This chain links TRBV6-5 with TRBJ1-6; D is possibly TRBD1 (6 bases). Looked up from germline, CDR1 is MNHEY and CDR2 is SVGAGI. This CDR3 contains 14 residues. The germline V and J ends were trimmed by 2 bases and 8 bases, with 10 bases remaining between them. In DNA form, the CDR3 reads TGTGCCAGCAGTTACAGGGGGATAGATTCACCCCTCCACTTT. Its protein product is CASSYRGIDSPLHF.

This clonotype was seen ten or more times. J is TRBJ1-2 and V is TRBV12-3 or TRBV12-4; D not certain. Trimming removed 4 bases from V and 3 bases from J, with 9 bases in between. The CDR3 has 13 amino acids. CDR3 region: CASSSYRDYGYTF. As DNA, the CDR3 is TGTGCCAGCAGTTCATATAGGGACTATGGCTACACCTTC.

This clonotype was counted between two and nine times. V is TRBV2 and J is TRBJ2-7; TRBD2 matches 8 bases. CDR3 length: 14 amino acids. Germline lookup yields CDR1 SNHLY and CDR2 FYNNEI. The V gene end was trimmed by 3 bases and the J gene end by 6 bases; junction bases not matched to a gene: 7. CDR3 amino acids: CASSDTRLASEQYF. The CDR3 coding sequence is TGTGCCAGCAGTGACACCAGACTAGCGAGCGAGCAGTACTTC. Using reference TRBV2 and TRBJ2-7 for the parts outside the CDR3, the full variable domain is EPEVTQTPSHQVTQMGQEVILRCVPISNHLYFYWYRQILGQKVEFLVSFYNNEISEKSEIFDDQFSVERPDGSNFTLKIRSTKLEDSAMYFCASSDTRLASEQYFGPGTRLTVT.

In its sample, this clonotype was seen many times. V gene TRBV3-1 combines with J gene TRBJ2-3; no reliable D call. This CDR3 has 15 amino acids. Per the germline V gene, CDR1 is LGHDT and CDR2 is YNNKEL (reference sequence). Trimming stripped 2 bases from V and 2 bases from J, with 11 bases between. The CDR3 DNA is TGTGCCAGCAGCCAAACGCGGACCTTCACAGATACGCAGTATTTT. Protein product: CASSQTRTFTDTQYF.

The table lists this clonotype with many counts. CDR3 protein: CASAWGRNTEAFF. CDR3 bases: TGCGCCAGCGCTTGGGGCCGCAACACTGAAGCTTTCTTT. V is TRBV5-1 and J is TRBJ1-1; maybe TRBD1 (5 bases). The CDR3 sequence is 13 residues long. Germline V gene data show CDR1 as SGHRS and CDR2 as YFSETQ. V dropped 7 bases and J dropped 2 bases, with 12 bases sitting between them.

This clonotype was seen repeatedly, ten times or more. The gene calls are TRBV7-2 and TRBJ2-1; TRBD1 might be the D (5 bases). Germline V gene lookup returns CDR1 SGHTA and CDR2 FQGNSA. This CDR3 has 14 residues. Trimming cost V 5 bases and J 8 bases, with 16 bases left between them. CDR3 residues: CASSPVALGDEQFF. The CDR3 coding sequence is TGTGCCAGCAGCCCAGTGGCGTTAGGGGATGAGCAGTTCTTC.

Many counts were recorded for this clonotype. The V and J genes are TRBV5-5 and TRBJ1-1; D possibly corresponds to TRBD1 (6 bases). Germline V gene data show CDR1 as SGHKS and CDR2 as YYEKEE (reference sequence). CDR3 length equals 15 residues. The germline V and J ends were trimmed by 2 bases and 0 bases, with 11 bases remaining between them. The CDR3 loop is CASSLPGAMNTEAFF. In nucleotides, the CDR3 is TGTGCCAGCAGCTTACCAGGGGCCATGAACACTGAAGCTTTCTTT.

This clonotype was seen many times. The chain carries TRBV2 and TRBJ2-1; D remains unclear. From germline, CDR1 is SNHLY and CDR2 FYNNEI. V gave up 5 bases and J gave up 0 bases, with 14 bases separating them. The CDR3 consists of 16 residues. The CDR3 DNA reads as TGTGCCAGCAGTACCCAAAGACTCAGCTCCTACAATGAGCAGTTCTTC. This codes for CASSTQRLSSYNEQFF.

This clonotype came up many times. J is TRBJ2-3 and V is TRBV5-1; D is possibly TRBD1 or TRBD2 (5 bases each). Germline CDR1 is SGHRS and CDR2 is YFSETQ. The CDR3 totals 15 residues. Trimming removed 4 bases at V and 3 bases at J, with 15 bases between. CDR3 protein: CASSLGTLRTDTQYF. The CDR3 region has the DNA TGCGCCAGCAGCCTCGGGACCCTCCGGACAGATACGCAGTATTTT.

This clonotype was recorded once. This clone may be a read error of a much larger clone one base away. This chain joins TRBV18 and TRBJ2-1, with a tentative D call TRBD2 (6 bases). The germline V gene has CDR1 KGHSH and CDR2 LQKENI. The CDR3 has 13 amino acids. The CDR3 here is CTSSRGVNNEQFF. For the CDR3, the DNA is TGTACCAGCTCACGCGGGGTCAACAATGAGCAGTTCTTC.

This clonotype has at least ten counts. The chain combines TRBV29-1 with TRBJ1-5, with a weak D call TRBD1 (5 bases). Between the trimmed V and J ends, which lost 4 bases and 6 bases, there was a span of 10 bases. Germline CDR1 reads SQVTM; CDR2 reads ANQGSEA. CDR3 length: 12 amino acids. The CDR3 spells CSVGDGLQPQHF. CDR3 coding DNA: TGCAGCGTTGGGGACGGCCTTCAGCCCCAGCATTTT.

The chain recombines TRBV14 with TRBJ2-1; no reliable D call. Trimming stripped 0 bases from V and 6 bases from J, with 15 bases between. Looked up from germline, CDR1 is SGHDN and CDR2 is FVKESK. The CDR3 extends over 16 amino acids. In DNA form, the CDR3 reads TGTGCCAGCAGCCAAGAAGGCCGGACCCCCCGCAATGAGCAGTTCTTC. Translation gives CASSQEGRTPRNEQFF.

This clonotype has ten or more counts. This chain joins TRBV10-3 and TRBJ2-1; TRBD2 aligns across 9 bases. Germline V lookup: CDR1 ENHRY, CDR2 SYGVKD. CDR3 size: 16 residues. The V segment lost 3 bases and the J segment 2 bases; nucleotides outside the gene matches: 5. The CDR3 is CAISESGLAAYNEQFF. For the CDR3, the DNA is TGTGCCATCAGTGAATCGGGACTAGCCGCCTACAATGAGCAGTTCTTC.

In its sample, this clonotype was seen many times. This chain joins TRBV20-1 and TRBJ2-2, with a tentative D call TRBD2 (6 bases). The CDR3 is 15 residues long. CDR1 and CDR2 (germline): DFQATT, SNEGSKA (reference sequence). Trimming shortened V by 4 bases and J by 4 bases, and 16 bases separated the two germline ends. This chain's CDR3 is CSANKGWDFTGELFF. In DNA form, the CDR3 reads TGCAGTGCTAACAAGGGGTGGGACTTCACCGGGGAGCTGTTTTTT.

This clonotype has ten or more counts. CDR3 in amino acids: CSVGSTDTQYF. In DNA, the CDR3 is TGCAGCGTTGGAAGCACAGATACGCAGTATTTT. J is TRBJ2-3 and V is TRBV29-1, with unresolved D. The CDR3 extends over 11 amino acids. Germline V gene data show CDR1 as SQVTM and CDR2 as ANQGSEA. V lost 4 bases and J lost 0, with 2 bases in between.

This clonotype appeared many times. The chain recombines TRBV20-1 with TRBJ2-3; TRBD2 matches at 12 bases. Per germline, CDR1 DFQATT and CDR2 SNEGSKA (reference sequence). V was clipped by 1 base and J by 1 base; unmatched bases: 3. The length of the CDR3 is 16 residues. As DNA, the CDR3 is TGCAGTGCTAGAGCTAGCGGGAGGGCTGGCACAGATACGCAGTATTTT. This translates into CSARASGRAGTDTQYF.

This clonotype was seen many times. This chain connects TRBV24-1 to TRBJ2-2, with D possibly TRBD2 on 6 matching bases. The CDR3 totals 19 residues. Germline CDR1 KGHDR, CDR2 SFDVKD. V lost 5 bases to trimming and J lost 4 bases, with 25 bases between them. The CDR3 coding sequence is TGTGCCACCAGTGGCCGTCCGGGACTCCCGACAATACTCACCGGGGAGCTGTTTTTT. The encoded protein is CATSGRPGLPTILTGELFF.